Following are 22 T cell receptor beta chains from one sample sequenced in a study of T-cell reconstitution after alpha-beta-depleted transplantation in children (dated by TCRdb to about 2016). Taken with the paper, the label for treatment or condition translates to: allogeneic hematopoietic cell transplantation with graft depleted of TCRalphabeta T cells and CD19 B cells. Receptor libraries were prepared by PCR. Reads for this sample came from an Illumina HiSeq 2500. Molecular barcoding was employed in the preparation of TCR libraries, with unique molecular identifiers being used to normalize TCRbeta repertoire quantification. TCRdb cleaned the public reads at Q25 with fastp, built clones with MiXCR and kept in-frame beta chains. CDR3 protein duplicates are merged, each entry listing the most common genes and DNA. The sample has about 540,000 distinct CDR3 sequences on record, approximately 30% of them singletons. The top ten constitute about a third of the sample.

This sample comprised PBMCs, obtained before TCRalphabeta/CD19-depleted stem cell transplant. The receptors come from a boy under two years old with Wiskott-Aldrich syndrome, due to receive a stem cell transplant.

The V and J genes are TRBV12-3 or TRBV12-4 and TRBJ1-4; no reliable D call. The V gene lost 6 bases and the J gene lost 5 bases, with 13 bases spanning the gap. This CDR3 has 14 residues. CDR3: CASRETQPNEKLFF. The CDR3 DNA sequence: TGTGCCAGCAGGGAGACGCAGCCAAATGAAAAACTGTTTTTT.

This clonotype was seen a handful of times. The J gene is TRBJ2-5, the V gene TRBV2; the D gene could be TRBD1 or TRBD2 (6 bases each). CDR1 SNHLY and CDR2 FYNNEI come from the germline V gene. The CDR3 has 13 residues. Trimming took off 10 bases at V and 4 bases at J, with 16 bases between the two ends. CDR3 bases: TGTGCCACTGACGGGGGCCGGTTAGAGACCCAGTACTTC. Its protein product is CATDGGRLETQYF.

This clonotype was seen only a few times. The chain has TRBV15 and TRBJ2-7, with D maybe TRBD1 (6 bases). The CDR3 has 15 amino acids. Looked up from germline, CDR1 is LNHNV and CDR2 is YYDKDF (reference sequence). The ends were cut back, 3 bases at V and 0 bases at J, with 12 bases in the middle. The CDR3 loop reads CATSSLQGISYEQYF. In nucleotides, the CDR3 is TGTGCCACCAGCAGTCTACAGGGAATCTCCTACGAGCAGTACTTC.

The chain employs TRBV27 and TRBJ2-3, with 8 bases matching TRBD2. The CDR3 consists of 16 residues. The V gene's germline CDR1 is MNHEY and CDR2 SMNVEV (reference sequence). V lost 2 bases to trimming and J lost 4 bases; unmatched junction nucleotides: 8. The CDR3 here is CASSLTSGSPADTQYF. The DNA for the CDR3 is TGTGCCAGCAGTTTAACCAGCGGGAGTCCGGCAGATACGCAGTATTTT.

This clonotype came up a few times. The CDR3 reads CASTRDRREAFF. For the CDR3, the DNA is TGTGCCAGCACCCGGGACAGAAGGGAGGCTTTCTTT. The chain employs TRBV2 and TRBJ1-1; TRBD1 aligns across 7 bases. The CDR3 consists of 12 residues. Germline V gene sequence: CDR1 SNHLY, CDR2 FYNNEI. V lost 7 bases, J lost 11 bases, and 10 bases stayed unmatched.

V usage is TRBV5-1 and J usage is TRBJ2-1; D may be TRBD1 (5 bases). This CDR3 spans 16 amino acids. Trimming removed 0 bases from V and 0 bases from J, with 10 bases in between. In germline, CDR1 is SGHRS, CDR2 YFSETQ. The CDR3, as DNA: TGCGCCAGCAGCTTGGCTCCCGACAGCTCCTACAATGAGCAGTTCTTC. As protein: CASSLAPDSSYNEQFF.

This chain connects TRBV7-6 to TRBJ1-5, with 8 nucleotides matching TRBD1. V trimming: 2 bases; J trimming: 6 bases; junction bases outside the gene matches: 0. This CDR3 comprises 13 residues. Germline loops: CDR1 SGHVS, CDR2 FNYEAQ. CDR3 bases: TGTGCCAGCAGCTTACAGGGGGCTCAGCCCCAGCATTTT. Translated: CASSLQGAQPQHF.

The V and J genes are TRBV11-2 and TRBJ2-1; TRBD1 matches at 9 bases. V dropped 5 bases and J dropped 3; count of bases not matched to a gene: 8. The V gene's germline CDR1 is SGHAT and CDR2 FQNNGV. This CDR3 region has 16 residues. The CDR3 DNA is TGTGCCAGCAGCCCTCGAGGGACAGGGCGCTACAATGAGCAGTTCTTC. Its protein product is CASSPRGTGRYNEQFF.

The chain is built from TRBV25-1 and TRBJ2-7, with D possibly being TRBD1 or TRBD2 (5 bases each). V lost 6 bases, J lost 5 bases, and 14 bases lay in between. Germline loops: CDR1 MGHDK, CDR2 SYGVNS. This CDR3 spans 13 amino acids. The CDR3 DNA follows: TGTGCCAGCAGGGAGGTAGGGGTCCACGAGCAGTACTTC. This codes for CASREVGVHEQYF.

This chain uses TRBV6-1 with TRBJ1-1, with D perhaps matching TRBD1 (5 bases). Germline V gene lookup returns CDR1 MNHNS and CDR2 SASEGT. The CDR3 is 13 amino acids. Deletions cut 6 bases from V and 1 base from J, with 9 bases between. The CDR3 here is CASRGVRNTEAFF. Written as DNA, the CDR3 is TGTGCCAGCAGGGGGGTACGGAACACTGAAGCTTTCTTT.

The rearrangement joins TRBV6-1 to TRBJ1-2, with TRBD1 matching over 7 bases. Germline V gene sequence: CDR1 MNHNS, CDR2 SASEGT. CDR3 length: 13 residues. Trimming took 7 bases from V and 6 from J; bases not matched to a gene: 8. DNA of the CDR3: TGTGCCAGCACGAAAGACAGGGCAAATGGCTACACCTTC. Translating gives CASTKDRANGYTF.

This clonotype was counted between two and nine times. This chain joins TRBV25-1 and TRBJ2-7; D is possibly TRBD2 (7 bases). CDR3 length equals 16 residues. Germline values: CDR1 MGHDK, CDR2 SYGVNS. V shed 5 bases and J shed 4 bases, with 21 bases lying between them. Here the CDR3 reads CASSNPLGGGGYEQYF. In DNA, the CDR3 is TGTGCCAGCAGTAATCCCCTGGGAGGGGGGGGATACGAGCAGTACTTC.

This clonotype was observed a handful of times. This CDR3 reads CSASPGQETQYF. In DNA form, the CDR3 reads TGCAGTGCTAGCCCCGGGCAAGAGACCCAGTACTTC. The gene calls are TRBV20-1 and TRBJ2-5; no clear D. Germline-derived CDR1 and CDR2 are DFQATT and SNEGSKA (reference sequence). The CDR3 consists of 12 residues. V was trimmed by 3 bases and J by 2 bases, leaving 7 bases between them.

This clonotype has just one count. CDR3 residues: CSARSKGTVGSSKGNEQFF. In DNA form, the CDR3 reads TGCAGTGCTAGATCCAAAGGGACGGTCGGGAGTAGTAAGGGCAATGAGCAGTTCTTC. The chain carries TRBV20-1 and TRBJ2-1; D is perhaps TRBD2 (6 bases). Trimming stripped 2 bases from V and 6 bases from J, with 29 bases between. Germline V gives CDR1 DFQATT, CDR2 SNEGSKA (reference sequence). The CDR3 runs 19 residues.

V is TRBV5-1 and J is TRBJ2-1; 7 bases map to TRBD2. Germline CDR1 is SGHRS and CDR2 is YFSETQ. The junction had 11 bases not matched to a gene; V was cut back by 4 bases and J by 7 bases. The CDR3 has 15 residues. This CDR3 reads CASSRSGTKPNEQFF. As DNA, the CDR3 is TGCGCCAGCAGCCGCTCCGGGACTAAGCCGAATGAGCAGTTCTTC.

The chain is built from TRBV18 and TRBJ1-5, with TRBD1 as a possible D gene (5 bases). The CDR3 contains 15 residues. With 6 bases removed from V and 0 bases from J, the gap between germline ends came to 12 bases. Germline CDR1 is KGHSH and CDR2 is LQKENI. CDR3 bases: TGTGCCAGCTCCTCCGGGACGGTTAGCAATCAGCCCCAGCATTTT. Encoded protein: CASSSGTVSNQPQHF. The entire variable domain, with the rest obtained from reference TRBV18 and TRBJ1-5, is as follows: NAGVMQNPRHLVRRRGQEARLRCSPMKGHSHVYWYRQLPEEGLKFMVYLQKENIIDESGMPKERFSAEFPKEGPSILRIQQVVRGDSAAYFCASSSGTVSNQPQHFGDGTRLSIL.

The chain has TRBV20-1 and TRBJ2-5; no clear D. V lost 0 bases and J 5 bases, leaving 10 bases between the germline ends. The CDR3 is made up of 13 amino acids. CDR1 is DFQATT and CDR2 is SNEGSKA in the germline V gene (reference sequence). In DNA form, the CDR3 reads TGCAGTGCTAGAGATTTAATCGCTGAGACCCAGTACTTC. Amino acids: CSARDLIAETQYF.

The CDR3: CASSPRQGLADTQYF. CDR3 sequence (DNA): TGTGCCAGCAGCCCGCGACAGGGGCTAGCAGATACGCAGTATTTT. The V gene is TRBV7-3, the J gene TRBJ2-3; 8 nucleotides match TRBD1. Unmatched junction bases numbered 8, after V lost 5 bases and J lost 4 bases. CDR3 size: 15 residues. CDR1 is SGHTA, CDR2 FQGTGA, per germline.

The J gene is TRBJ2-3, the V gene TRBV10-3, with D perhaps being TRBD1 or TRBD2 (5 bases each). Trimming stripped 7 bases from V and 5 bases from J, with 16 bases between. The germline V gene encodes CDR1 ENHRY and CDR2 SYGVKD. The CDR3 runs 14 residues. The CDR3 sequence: CAINTGLPGDTQYF. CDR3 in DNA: TGTGCCATCAATACGGGGCTCCCGGGAGATACGCAGTATTTT.

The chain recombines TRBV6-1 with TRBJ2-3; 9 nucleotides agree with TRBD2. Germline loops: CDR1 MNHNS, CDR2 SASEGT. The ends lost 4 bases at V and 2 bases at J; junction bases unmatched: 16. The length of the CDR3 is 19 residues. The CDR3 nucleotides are TGTGCCAGCAGTGTAAACGTATTAGGGCGACTAGCGGACACAGATACGCAGTATTTT. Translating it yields CASSVNVLGRLADTDTQYF.

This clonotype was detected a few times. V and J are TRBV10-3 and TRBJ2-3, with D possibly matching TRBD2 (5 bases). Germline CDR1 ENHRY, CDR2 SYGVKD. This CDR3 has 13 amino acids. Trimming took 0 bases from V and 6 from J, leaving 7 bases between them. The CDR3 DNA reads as TGTGCCATCAGTGAGTCGACGGGGGATACGCAGTATTTT. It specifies CAISESTGDTQYF.

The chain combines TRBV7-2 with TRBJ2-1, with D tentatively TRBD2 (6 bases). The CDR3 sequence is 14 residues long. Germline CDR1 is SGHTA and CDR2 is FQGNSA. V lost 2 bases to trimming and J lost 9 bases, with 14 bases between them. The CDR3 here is CASSLLAGTGEQFF. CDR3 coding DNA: TGTGCCAGCAGCTTACTCGCGGGGACGGGTGAGCAGTTCTTC.